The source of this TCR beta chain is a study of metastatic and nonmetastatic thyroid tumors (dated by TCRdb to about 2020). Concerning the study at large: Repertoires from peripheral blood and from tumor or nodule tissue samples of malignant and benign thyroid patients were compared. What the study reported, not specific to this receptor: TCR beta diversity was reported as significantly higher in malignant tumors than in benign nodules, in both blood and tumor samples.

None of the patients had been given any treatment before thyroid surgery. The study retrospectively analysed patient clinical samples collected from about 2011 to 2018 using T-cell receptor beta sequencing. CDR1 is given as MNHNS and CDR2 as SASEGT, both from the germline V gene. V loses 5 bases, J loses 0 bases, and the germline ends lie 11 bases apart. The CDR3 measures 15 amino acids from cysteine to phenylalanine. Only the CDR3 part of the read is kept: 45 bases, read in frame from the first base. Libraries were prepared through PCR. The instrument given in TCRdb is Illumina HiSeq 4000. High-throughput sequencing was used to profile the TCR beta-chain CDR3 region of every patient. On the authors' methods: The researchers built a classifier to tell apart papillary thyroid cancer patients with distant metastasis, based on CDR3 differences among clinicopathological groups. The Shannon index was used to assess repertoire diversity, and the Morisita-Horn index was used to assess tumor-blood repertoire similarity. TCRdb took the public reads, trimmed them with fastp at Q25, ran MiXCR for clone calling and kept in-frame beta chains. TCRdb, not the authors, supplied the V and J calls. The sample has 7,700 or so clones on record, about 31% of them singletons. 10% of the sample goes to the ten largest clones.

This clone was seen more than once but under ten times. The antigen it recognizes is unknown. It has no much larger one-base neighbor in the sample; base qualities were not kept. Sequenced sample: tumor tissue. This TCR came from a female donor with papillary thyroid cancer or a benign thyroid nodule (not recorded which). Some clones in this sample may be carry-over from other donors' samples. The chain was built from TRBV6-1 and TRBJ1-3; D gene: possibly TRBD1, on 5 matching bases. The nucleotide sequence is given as TGTGCCAGCAGTTTGGGGGGGTACTCTGGAAACACCATATATTTT. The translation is CASSLGGYSGNTIYF.